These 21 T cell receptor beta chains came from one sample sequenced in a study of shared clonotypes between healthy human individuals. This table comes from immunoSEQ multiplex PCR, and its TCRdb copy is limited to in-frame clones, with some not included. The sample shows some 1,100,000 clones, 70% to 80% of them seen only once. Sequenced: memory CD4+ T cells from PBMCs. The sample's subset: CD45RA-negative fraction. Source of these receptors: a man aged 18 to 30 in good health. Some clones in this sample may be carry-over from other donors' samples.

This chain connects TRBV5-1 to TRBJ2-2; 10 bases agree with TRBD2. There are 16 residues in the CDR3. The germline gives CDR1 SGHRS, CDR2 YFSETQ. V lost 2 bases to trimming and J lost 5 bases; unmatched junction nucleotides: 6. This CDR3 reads CASSLSGRAGTGELFF. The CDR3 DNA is TGCGCCAGCAGCTTAAGCGGGAGGGCCGGGACCGGGGAGCTGTTTTTT.

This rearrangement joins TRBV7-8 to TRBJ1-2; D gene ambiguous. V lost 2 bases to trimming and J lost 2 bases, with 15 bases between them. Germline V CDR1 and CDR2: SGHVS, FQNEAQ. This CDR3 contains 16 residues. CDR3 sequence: CASSLTRTPANYGYTF. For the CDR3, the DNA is TGTGCCAGCAGCTTAACGAGAACACCCGCAAACTATGGCTACACCTTC.

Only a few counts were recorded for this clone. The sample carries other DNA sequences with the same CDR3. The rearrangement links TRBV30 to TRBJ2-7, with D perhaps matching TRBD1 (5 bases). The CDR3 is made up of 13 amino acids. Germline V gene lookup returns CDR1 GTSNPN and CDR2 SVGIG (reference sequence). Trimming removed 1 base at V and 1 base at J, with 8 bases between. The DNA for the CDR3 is TGTGCCTGGAGTGCCGGACATTCCTACGAGCAGTACTTC. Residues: CAWSAGHSYEQYF.

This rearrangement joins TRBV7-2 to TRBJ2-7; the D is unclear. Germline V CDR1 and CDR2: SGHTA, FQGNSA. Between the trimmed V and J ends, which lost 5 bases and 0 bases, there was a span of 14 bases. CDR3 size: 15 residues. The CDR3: CASSLGPMSSYEQYF. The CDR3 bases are TGTGCCAGCAGCCTAGGACCTATGAGCTCCTACGAGCAGTACTTC.

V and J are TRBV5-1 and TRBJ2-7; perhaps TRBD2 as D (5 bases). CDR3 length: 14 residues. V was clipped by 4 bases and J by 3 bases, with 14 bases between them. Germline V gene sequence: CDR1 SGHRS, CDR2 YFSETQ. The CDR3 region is CASSPGRVSYEQYF. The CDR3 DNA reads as TGCGCCAGCAGCCCCGGGCGGGTGAGCTACGAGCAGTACTTC.

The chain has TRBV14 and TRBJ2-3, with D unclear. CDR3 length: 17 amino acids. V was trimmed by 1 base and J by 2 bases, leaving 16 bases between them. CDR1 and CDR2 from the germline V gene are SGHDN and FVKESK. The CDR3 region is CASSQGDSAWVTDTQYF. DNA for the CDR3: TGTGCCAGCAGCCAAGGGGATTCGGCCTGGGTCACAGATACGCAGTATTTT.

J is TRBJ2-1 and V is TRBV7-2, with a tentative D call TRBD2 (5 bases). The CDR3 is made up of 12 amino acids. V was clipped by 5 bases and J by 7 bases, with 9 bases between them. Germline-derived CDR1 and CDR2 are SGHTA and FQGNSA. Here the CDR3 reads CASSIRGNEQFF. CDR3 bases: TGTGCCAGCAGCATCCGCGGGAATGAGCAGTTCTTC.

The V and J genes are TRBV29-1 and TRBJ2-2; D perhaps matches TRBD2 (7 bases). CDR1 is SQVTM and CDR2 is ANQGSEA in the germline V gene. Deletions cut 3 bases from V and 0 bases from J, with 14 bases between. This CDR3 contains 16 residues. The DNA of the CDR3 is TGCAGCGTTGATTCAAAGGGGGGGACGAACACCGGGGAGCTGTTTTTT. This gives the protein CSVDSKGGTNTGELFF.

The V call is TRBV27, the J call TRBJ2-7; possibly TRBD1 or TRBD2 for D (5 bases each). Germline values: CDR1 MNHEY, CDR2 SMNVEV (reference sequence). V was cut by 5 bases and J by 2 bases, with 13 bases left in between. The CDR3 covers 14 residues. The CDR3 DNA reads TGTGCCAGCAGTCCACGGACGGGACCCTACGAGCAGTACTTC. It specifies CASSPRTGPYEQYF.

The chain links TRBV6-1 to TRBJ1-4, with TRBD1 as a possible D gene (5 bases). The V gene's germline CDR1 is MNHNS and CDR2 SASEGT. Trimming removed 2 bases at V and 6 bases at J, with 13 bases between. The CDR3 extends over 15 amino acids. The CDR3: CASSERGTAYEKLFF. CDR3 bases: TGTGCCAGCAGTGAACGGGGCACGGCATATGAAAAACTGTTTTTT.

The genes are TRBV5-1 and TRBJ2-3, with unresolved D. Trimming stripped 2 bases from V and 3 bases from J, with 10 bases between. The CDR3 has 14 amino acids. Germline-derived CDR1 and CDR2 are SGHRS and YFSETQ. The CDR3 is CASSLSLSTDTQYF. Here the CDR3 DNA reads TGCGCCAGCAGCTTATCTCTTTCGACAGATACGCAGTATTTT.

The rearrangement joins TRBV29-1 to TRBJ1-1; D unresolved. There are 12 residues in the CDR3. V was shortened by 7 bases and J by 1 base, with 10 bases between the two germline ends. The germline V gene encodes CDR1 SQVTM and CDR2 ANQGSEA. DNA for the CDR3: TGCAGCGCCTTAACATGGAACACTGAAGCTTTCTTT. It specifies CSALTWNTEAFF.

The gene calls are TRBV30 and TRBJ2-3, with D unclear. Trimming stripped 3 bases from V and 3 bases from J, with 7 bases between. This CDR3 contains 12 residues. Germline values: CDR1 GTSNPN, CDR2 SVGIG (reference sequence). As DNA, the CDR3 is TGTGCCTGGAGCGACTTAACAGATACGCAGTATTTT. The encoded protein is CAWSDLTDTQYF.

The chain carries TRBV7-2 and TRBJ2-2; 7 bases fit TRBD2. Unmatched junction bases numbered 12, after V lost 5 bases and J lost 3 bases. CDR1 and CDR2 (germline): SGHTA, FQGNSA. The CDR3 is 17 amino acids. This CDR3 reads CASSLQGGSGYTGELFF. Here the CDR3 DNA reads TGTGCCAGCAGCCTCCAGGGCGGGAGTGGCTACACCGGGGAGCTGTTTTTT.

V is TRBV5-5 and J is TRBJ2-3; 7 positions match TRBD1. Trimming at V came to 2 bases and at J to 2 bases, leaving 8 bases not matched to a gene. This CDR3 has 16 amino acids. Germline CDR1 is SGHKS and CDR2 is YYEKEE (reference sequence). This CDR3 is CASSLLRTGYTDTQYF. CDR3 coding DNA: TGTGCCAGCAGCTTATTGAGGACAGGATACACAGATACGCAGTATTTT.

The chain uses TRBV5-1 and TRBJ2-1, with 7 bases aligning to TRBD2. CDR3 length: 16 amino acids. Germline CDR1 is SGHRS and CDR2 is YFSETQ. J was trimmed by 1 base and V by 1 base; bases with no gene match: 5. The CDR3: CASSLRPSGSYNEQFF. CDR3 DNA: TGCGCCAGCAGCTTGAGGCCTAGCGGATCCTACAATGAGCAGTTCTTC.

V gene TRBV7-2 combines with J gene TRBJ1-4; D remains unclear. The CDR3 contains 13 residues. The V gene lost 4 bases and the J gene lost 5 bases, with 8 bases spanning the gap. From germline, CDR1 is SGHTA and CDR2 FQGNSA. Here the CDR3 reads CASSSGSNEKLFF. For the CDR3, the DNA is TGTGCCAGCAGCTCGGGGTCGAATGAAAAACTGTTTTTT.

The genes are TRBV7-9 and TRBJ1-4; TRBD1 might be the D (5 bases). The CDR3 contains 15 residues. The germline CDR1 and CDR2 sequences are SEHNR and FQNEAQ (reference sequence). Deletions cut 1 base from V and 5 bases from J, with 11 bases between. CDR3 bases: TGTGCCAGCAGCTTAGGTGGGACGGTGAATGAAAAACTGTTTTTT. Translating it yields CASSLGGTVNEKLFF.

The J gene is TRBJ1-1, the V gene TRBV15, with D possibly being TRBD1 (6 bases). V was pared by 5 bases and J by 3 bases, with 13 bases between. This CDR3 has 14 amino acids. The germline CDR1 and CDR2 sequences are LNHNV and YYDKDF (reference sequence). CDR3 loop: CATSRGQAYTEAFF. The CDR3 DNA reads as TGTGCCACCAGCCGGGGGCAGGCGTACACTGAAGCTTTCTTT.

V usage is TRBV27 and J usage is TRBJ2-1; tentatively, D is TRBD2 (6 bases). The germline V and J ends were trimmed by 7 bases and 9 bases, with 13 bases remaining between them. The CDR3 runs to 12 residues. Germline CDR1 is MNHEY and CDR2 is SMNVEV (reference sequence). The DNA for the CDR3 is TGTGCCAGCAAGGGAGGTCGGGGTGAGCAGTTCTTC. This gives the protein CASKGGRGEQFF.

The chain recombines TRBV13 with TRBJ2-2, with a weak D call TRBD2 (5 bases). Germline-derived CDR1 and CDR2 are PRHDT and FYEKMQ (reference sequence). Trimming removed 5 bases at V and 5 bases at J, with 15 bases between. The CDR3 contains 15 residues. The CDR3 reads CASSKREWKTGELFF. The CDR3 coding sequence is TGTGCCAGCAGCAAAAGGGAGTGGAAAACCGGGGAGCTGTTTTTT.